A selection of T cell receptor beta chains follows, all from one sample in a study of shared clonotypes between healthy human individuals. Clones were read by immunoSEQ multiplex PCR, and TCRdb kept only the in-frame ones, dropping some. Found here are some 240,000 clones, about 69% of them singletons; the top ten hold more than 9.5%. The sample taken for sequencing was memory CD4+ T cells sorted from blood. The receptor set was obtained from a man aged 25-45 years in good health. CDR3s include the opening cysteine and the closing phenylalanine or tryptophan. Fields, in order: clone size, V gene, D gene, J gene, CDR3 DNA, CDR3 protein. The D gene is left open where the match is weak. Only some rows state a clone size, as once, few, many or a class for expanded clones.

abundance: few; v_gene: TRBV11-2; d_gene: .; j_gene: TRBJ2-5; CDR3nt: TGTGCCAGCAGCCGTATGGGGGTAGAGACCCAGTACTTC; CDR3aa: CASSRMGVETQYF
abundance: .; v_gene: TRBV12-5; d_gene: .; j_gene: TRBJ1-5; CDR3nt: TGTGCTAGTGGTTTTTCCCTAACCCCACGACGGAGCGGGGATCAGCCCCAGCATTTT; CDR3aa: CASGFSLTPRRSGDQPQHF
abundance: .; v_gene: TRBV6-5; d_gene: .; j_gene: TRBJ2-7; CDR3nt: TGTGCCAGCAGTTACTTCACCTCCCACTACGAGCAGTACTTC; CDR3aa: CASSYFTSHYEQYF
abundance: .; v_gene: TRBV11-2; d_gene: .; j_gene: TRBJ1-5; CDR3nt: TGTGCCAGCAGCTTCGAAAGCAATCAGCCCCAGCATTTT; CDR3aa: CASSFESNQPQHF
abundance: .; v_gene: TRBV20-1; d_gene: .; j_gene: TRBJ2-7; CDR3nt: TGCAGTTCAACCAGGGTAGACGAGCAGTACTTC; CDR3aa: CSSTRVDEQYF
abundance: .; v_gene: TRBV18; d_gene: TRBD2; j_gene: TRBJ2-3; CDR3nt: TGTGCCAGCTCACCTCCTGGCGGGACTAGATTCACAGATACGCAGTATTTT; CDR3aa: CASSPPGGTRFTDTQYF
abundance: few; v_gene: TRBV18; d_gene: .; j_gene: TRBJ1-4; CDR3nt: TGTGCCAGCTCACCAGGGACCTTGGACTTAAATGAAAAACTGTTTTTT; CDR3aa: CASSPGTLDLNEKLFF
abundance: .; v_gene: TRBV6-1; d_gene: .; j_gene: TRBJ2-1; CDR3nt: TGTGCCAGCAGGGAGGCGGGCTACAATGAGCAGTTCTTC; CDR3aa: CASREAGYNEQFF
abundance: .; v_gene: TRBV6-1; d_gene: .; j_gene: TRBJ1-4; CDR3nt: TGTGCCAGCAGTGATCGGAGGGTGGGTGAAAAACTGTTTTTT; CDR3aa: CASSDRRVGEKLFF
abundance: .; v_gene: TRBV4-1; d_gene: .; j_gene: TRBJ2-2; CDR3nt: TGCGCCAGCAGCGCTTCTCGACTGCTCCAGGACACCGGGGAGCTGTTTTTT; CDR3aa: CASSASRLLQDTGELFF
abundance: .; v_gene: TRBV7-9; d_gene: .; j_gene: TRBJ2-1; CDR3nt: TGTGCCAGCAGCTTAGGGGGTCAGTTCTTC; CDR3aa: CASSLGGQFF
abundance: .; v_gene: TRBV5-4; d_gene: TRBD2; j_gene: TRBJ2-5; CDR3nt: TGTGCCAGCAGCCGGGAGGGGAGGGAGACCCAGTACTTC; CDR3aa: CASSREGRETQYF
abundance: few; v_gene: TRBV5-1; d_gene: .; j_gene: TRBJ2-6; CDR3nt: TGCGCCAGCAGCTTGGCCGGGACTCCGGGGGCCAACGTCCTGACTTTC; CDR3aa: CASSLAGTPGANVLTF
abundance: .; v_gene: TRBV29-1; d_gene: .; j_gene: TRBJ2-3; CDR3nt: TGCAGCGTTGGATCGGGGGTTAGCACAGATACGCAGTATTTT; CDR3aa: CSVGSGVSTDTQYF
abundance: .; v_gene: TRBV7-7; d_gene: .; j_gene: TRBJ2-2; CDR3nt: TGTGCCAGCAGCCCATCATTGACCGGGGAGCTGTTTTTT; CDR3aa: CASSPSLTGELFF
abundance: once; v_gene: TRBV2; d_gene: TRBD1; j_gene: TRBJ1-1; CDR3nt: TGTGCCAGCAGTGATCCCACGTATCCAGACAGGGGAGATGTCACTGAAGCTTTCTTT; CDR3aa: CASSDPTYPDRGDVTEAFF
abundance: .; v_gene: TRBV4-3; d_gene: .; j_gene: TRBJ2-3; CDR3nt: TGCGCCAGCAGCCAAGAGGCTAGCGCGGATACGCAGTATTTT; CDR3aa: CASSQEASADTQYF
abundance: .; v_gene: TRBV14; d_gene: .; j_gene: TRBJ1-2; CDR3nt: TGTGCCAGCAGCCAACTCGGGGGATATTTGGGCTACACCTTC; CDR3aa: CASSQLGGYLGYTF
abundance: few; v_gene: TRBV27; d_gene: .; j_gene: TRBJ1-2; CDR3nt: TGTGCCAGCAGCCCGACAGGCTCTAACTATGGCTACACCTTC; CDR3aa: CASSPTGSNYGYTF
abundance: .; v_gene: TRBV7-2; d_gene: .; j_gene: TRBJ1-2; CDR3nt: TGTGCCAGCAGCTCGAATGACAGGTCCTATGGCTACACCTTC; CDR3aa: CASSSNDRSYGYTF
abundance: .; v_gene: TRBV18; d_gene: .; j_gene: TRBJ2-3; CDR3nt: TGTGCCAGCTCGTGGGAGTGGGATACGCAGTATTTT; CDR3aa: CASSWEWDTQYF
abundance: .; v_gene: TRBV12-5; d_gene: .; j_gene: TRBJ1-2; CDR3nt: TGTGCTAGTGGTTTGGTACTTCCAGATAGAAACTATGGCTACACCTTC; CDR3aa: CASGLVLPDRNYGYTF
abundance: .; v_gene: TRBV21-1; d_gene: .; j_gene: TRBJ2-7; CDR3nt: TGTGCCAGCAGCAATCAGCGGGAGCCCAGTAGGGAGCAGTACTTC; CDR3aa: CASSNQREPSREQYF
abundance: .; v_gene: TRBV28; d_gene: TRBD1; j_gene: TRBJ2-6; CDR3nt: TGTGCCGCGGCTAGGGGGCCACCTGGGGCCAACGTCCTGACTTTC; CDR3aa: CAAARGPPGANVLTF
abundance: .; v_gene: TRBV9; d_gene: TRBD1; j_gene: TRBJ1-2; CDR3nt: TGTGCCAGCAGCGTAGTTGCAGGGGGCGGATCTGGCTACACCTTC; CDR3aa: CASSVVAGGGSGYTF
abundance: .; v_gene: TRBV6-6; d_gene: TRBD1; j_gene: TRBJ1-5; CDR3nt: TGTGCCGGATCGACAGGGAGTGGCAATCAGCCCCAGCATTTT; CDR3aa: CAGSTGSGNQPQHF
abundance: .; v_gene: TRBV30; d_gene: .; j_gene: TRBJ1-5; CDR3nt: TGTGCCTGGAGTGGCGTAGGTAACAATCAGCCCCAGCATTTT; CDR3aa: CAWSGVGNNQPQHF
abundance: .; v_gene: TRBV7-2; d_gene: .; j_gene: TRBJ1-2; CDR3nt: TGTGCCAGCAGCTTAGAAGCATCCGGGGGCTCCTCGCGGGGCTACACCTTC; CDR3aa: CASSLEASGGSSRGYTF
abundance: .; v_gene: TRBV19; d_gene: .; j_gene: TRBJ1-5; CDR3nt: TGTGCCAGTAGTAGAGCGGGGGGAAACCAGCCCCAGCATTTT; CDR3aa: CASSRAGGNQPQHF
abundance: .; v_gene: TRBV2; d_gene: TRBD2; j_gene: TRBJ2-5; CDR3nt: TGTGCCAGCAGTGACCCGACTAGCGCAGAAGAGACCCAGTACTTC; CDR3aa: CASSDPTSAEETQYF
abundance: .; v_gene: TRBV11-1; d_gene: .; j_gene: TRBJ1-2; CDR3nt: TGTGCCAGCAGCCAAGGAGGGACACCTGGCTACACCTTC; CDR3aa: CASSQGGTPGYTF
abundance: .; v_gene: TRBV2; d_gene: TRBD2; j_gene: TRBJ2-5; CDR3nt: TGTGCCAGCAGTGAAGTAGCGGGAGCTGTGACCCAGTACTTC; CDR3aa: CASSEVAGAVTQYF
abundance: .; v_gene: TRBV5-1; d_gene: .; j_gene: TRBJ2-5; CDR3nt: TGCGCCAGCAGCCGCCAAGGGGACATGCGAGGGGAGACCCAGTACTTC; CDR3aa: CASSRQGDMRGETQYF
abundance: .; v_gene: TRBV7-9; d_gene: TRBD1; j_gene: TRBJ2-1; CDR3nt: TGTGCCAGCACGTCCGGACAGGGAGACAATGAGCAGTTCTTC; CDR3aa: CASTSGQGDNEQFF
abundance: .; v_gene: TRBV10-1; d_gene: TRBD2; j_gene: TRBJ2-7; CDR3nt: TGCGCCAGCAGTGAGTCCGGACTAGCGGGCCACGAGCAGTACTTC; CDR3aa: CASSESGLAGHEQYF
abundance: .; v_gene: TRBV29-1; d_gene: .; j_gene: TRBJ2-3; CDR3nt: TGCAGCGTCGAGGGGGGCCTCAACGCAGATACGCAGTATTTT; CDR3aa: CSVEGGLNADTQYF
abundance: once; v_gene: TRBV5-1; d_gene: .; j_gene: TRBJ2-7; CDR3nt: TGCGCCAGCAGCTTGGAGGGGGTCCAGCAGTACTTC; CDR3aa: CASSLEGVQQYF
abundance: few; v_gene: TRBV5-4; d_gene: TRBD1; j_gene: TRBJ1-4; CDR3nt: TGTGCCAGCAGCTACAGGGGCGGTAATGAAAAACTGTTTTTT; CDR3aa: CASSYRGGNEKLFF
abundance: .; v_gene: TRBV25-1; d_gene: TRBD2; j_gene: TRBJ2-7; CDR3nt: TGTGCCAGCAGTGCTGGAGCGGGATTCCACGAGCAGTACTTC; CDR3aa: CASSAGAGFHEQYF
abundance: .; v_gene: TRBV28; d_gene: .; j_gene: TRBJ2-2; CDR3nt: TGTGCCAGCAGTTCCCTGGGAGGGGAGCTGTTTTTT; CDR3aa: CASSSLGGELFF
abundance: few; v_gene: TRBV15; d_gene: .; j_gene: TRBJ1-1; CDR3nt: TGTGCCACCAGCAGAGGCCCTCTATGGGGTGGGACTGAAGCTTTCTTT; CDR3aa: CATSRGPLWGGTEAFF
abundance: many; v_gene: TRBV6-1; d_gene: .; j_gene: TRBJ2-1; CDR3nt: TGTGCCAGTGGGGGACAAACCAATGAGCAGTTCTTC; CDR3aa: CASGGQTNEQFF
abundance: .; v_gene: TRBV25-1; d_gene: .; j_gene: TRBJ2-5; CDR3nt: TGTGCCAGCAGTGTGGGGCTTGGGGCCGAAGAGACCCAGTACTTC; CDR3aa: CASSVGLGAEETQYF
abundance: .; v_gene: TRBV10-3; d_gene: .; j_gene: TRBJ2-3; CDR3nt: TGTGCCATCAGTGATTATGGCGGGTGGACGCAGTATTTT; CDR3aa: CAISDYGGWTQYF
abundance: .; v_gene: TRBV9; d_gene: TRBD1; j_gene: TRBJ1-1; CDR3nt: TGTGCCAGCAGCGTAGATACCCTAACAGGGGAGGCTGAAGCTTTCTTT; CDR3aa: CASSVDTLTGEAEAFF
abundance: .; v_gene: TRBV9; d_gene: .; j_gene: TRBJ2-1; CDR3nt: TGTGCCAGCGGAAACTCAGCGCTACCAAACAATGAGCAGTTCTTC; CDR3aa: CASGNSALPNNEQFF
abundance: .; v_gene: TRBV27; d_gene: TRBD1; j_gene: TRBJ1-1; CDR3nt: TGTGCCAGCAGTTGGGGACAGGGGATAACGGCTGAAGCTTTCTTT; CDR3aa: CASSWGQGITAEAFF
abundance: .; v_gene: TRBV7-9; d_gene: .; j_gene: TRBJ2-2; CDR3nt: TGTGCCAGCAGCTTAGCGAAGGGCGGAACTACGAACACCGGGGAGCTGTTTTTT; CDR3aa: CASSLAKGGTTNTGELFF